This TCR beta chain originates from a study of T cell responses to AZD1222 COVID-19 vaccine. Overall study findings and caveats: Just a handful of AZD1222 recipients tested seropositive at baseline. Dominant at 160-218 and 743-854, vaccine-associated CD4 TCRs also spanned spike. Clonal diversity may have been underestimated in mostly white British donors.

About this clone itself: Its antigen is not identified.

Trimming took 3 bases from V and 3 from J, leaving 19 bases between them. This CDR3 contains 17 residues. CDR1 LGHDT and CDR2 YNNKEL come from the germline V gene (reference sequence). Clones were read by immunoSEQ multiplex PCR, and TCRdb kept only the in-frame ones, dropping some. Of 80,000 to 95,000 clones listed, 90% are singletons. V usage is TRBV3-1 (or the pseudogene TRBV3-2) and J usage is TRBJ2-3, with D possibly being TRBD1 (7 bases). The sequencing here drew on peripheral blood, taken 28 days after the second AZD1222 dose. The receptor's source is an adult who received the AZD1222 COVID-19 vaccine. CDR3 in DNA: TGTGCCAGCAGCCACCGAACGGACAGGAGGGAAACAGATACGCAGTATTTT. Protein: CASSHRTDRRETDTQYF.